Each of the 4 T cell receptor beta chains below was sequenced from the same sample in a study of blood T cell repertoires in COVID-19. Libraries were prepared by immunoSEQ multiplex PCR; TCRdb keeps only in-frame clonotypes and omits some of them. The sample consists of approximately 72,000 clones, roughly nine tenths of them appearing once. The sequenced sample consisted of peripheral blood. These receptors came from a man aged 55 to 69 with acute or convalescent COVID-19.

The chain links TRBV5-1 to TRBJ2-3; D is possibly TRBD2 (5 bases). V gave up 3 bases and J gave up 3 bases, with 14 bases separating them. The CDR3 spans 15 residues. The germline V gene has CDR1 SGHRS and CDR2 YFSETQ. The CDR3 spells CASSSSLRRTDTQYF. As DNA, the CDR3 is TGCGCCAGCAGCTCAAGTCTCAGGAGGACAGATACGCAGTATTTT.

This clone came up once. The chain is built from TRBV5-8 and TRBJ1-4; D ambiguous. The V end lost 0 bases, the J end lost 0 bases, and 3 bases lay between the germline ends. The V gene's germline CDR1 is SGHTS and CDR2 YDEGEE. The CDR3 is 14 amino acids. In DNA form, the CDR3 reads TGTGCCAGCAGCTTGGCCTCAACTAATGAAAAACTGTTTTTT. This gives the protein CASSLASTNEKLFF.

This clone was picked up one time. The chain employs TRBV30 and TRBJ1-1; D gene uncertain. CDR3 length equals 14 residues. Per the germline V gene, CDR1 is GTSNPN and CDR2 is SVGIG (reference sequence). Trimming removed 4 bases from V and 1 base from J, with 13 bases in between. CDR3 region: CAWKRSTGNTEAFF. The CDR3 region has the DNA TGTGCCTGGAAGAGGAGCACGGGGAACACTGAAGCTTTCTTT.

V and J are TRBV7-9 and TRBJ2-7; D call uncertain. Looked up from germline, CDR1 is SEHNR and CDR2 is FQNEAQ (reference sequence). The CDR3 is 14 residues long. V lost 2 bases and J lost 5, with 13 bases in between. CDR3 DNA: TGTGCCAGCAGCTTAACGGGTTCCTTGGACGAGCAGTACTTC. Translation gives CASSLTGSLDEQYF.